This T cell receptor beta chain was sequenced for a study of CD8+CD57+ T cells in acquired aplastic anemia. Patients selected for sequencing had displayed CD8+CD57+ cell expansion by flow cytometry. Severe acquired aplastic anemia was present in every patient. Profiling of TCR beta VDJ combinations and CDR3 sequences used genomic DNA as template. TCRdb redid the calling of the reads with MiXCR, one entry per CDR3 protein. The sample consists of about 200,000 distinct CDR3 sequences, less than 75% of them appearing once. CDR3 size: 15 residues. Deletions cut 5 bases from V and 7 bases from J, with 21 bases between. Germline assignment: CDR1 SGHVS and CDR2 FQNEAQ. This clonotype was found many times. What it binds is not known. The study, taken as a whole, reports: The CD8+ Simpson's diversity of patients and controls was not significantly different.

The sequenced sample consisted of sorted CD4+, CD8+, or CD8+CD57+ T cells (not recorded which) from PBMCs. The rearrangement links TRBV7-8 to TRBJ2-7; possibly TRBD2 for D (5 bases). This sequence originates from a human donor with aplastic anemia. CDR3 sequence reads: CASSIYWASGGEQYF. CDR3 nucleotide sequence: TGTGCCAGCAGCATTTACTGGGCCTCCGGAGGAGAGCAGTACTTC.